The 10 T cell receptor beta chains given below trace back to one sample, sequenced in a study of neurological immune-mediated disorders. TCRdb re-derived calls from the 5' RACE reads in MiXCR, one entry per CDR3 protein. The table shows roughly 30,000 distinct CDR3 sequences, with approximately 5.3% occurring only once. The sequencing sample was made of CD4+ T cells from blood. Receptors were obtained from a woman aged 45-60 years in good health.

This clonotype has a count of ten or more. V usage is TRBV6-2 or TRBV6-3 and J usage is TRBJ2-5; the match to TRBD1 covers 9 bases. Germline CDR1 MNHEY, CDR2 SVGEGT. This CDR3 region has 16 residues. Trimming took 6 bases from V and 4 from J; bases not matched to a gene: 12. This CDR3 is CASSKPPGQGPETQYF. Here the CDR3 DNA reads TGTGCCAGCAGCAAGCCACCGGGACAGGGACCAGAGACCCAGTACTTC.

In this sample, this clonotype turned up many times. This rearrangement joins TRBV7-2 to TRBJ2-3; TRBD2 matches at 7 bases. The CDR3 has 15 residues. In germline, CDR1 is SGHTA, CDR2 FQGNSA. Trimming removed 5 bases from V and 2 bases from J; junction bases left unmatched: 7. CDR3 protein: CASSPGGPSTDTQYF. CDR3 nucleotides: TGTGCCAGCAGCCCGGGAGGCCCGTCCACAGATACGCAGTATTTT.

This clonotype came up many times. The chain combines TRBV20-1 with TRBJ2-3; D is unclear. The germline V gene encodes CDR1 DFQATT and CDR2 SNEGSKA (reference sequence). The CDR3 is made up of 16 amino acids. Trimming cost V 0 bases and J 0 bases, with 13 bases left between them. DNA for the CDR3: TGCAGTGCTAGAGATCTAGAGACAAGAAGCACAGATACGCAGTATTTT. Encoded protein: CSARDLETRSTDTQYF.

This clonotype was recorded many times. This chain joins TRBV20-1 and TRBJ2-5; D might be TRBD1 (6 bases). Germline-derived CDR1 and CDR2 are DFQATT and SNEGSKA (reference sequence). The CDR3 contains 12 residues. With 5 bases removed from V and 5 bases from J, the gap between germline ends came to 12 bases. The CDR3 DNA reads TGCAGTGCTGAGGGGGTTACGGAGACCCAGTACTTC. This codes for CSAEGVTETQYF.

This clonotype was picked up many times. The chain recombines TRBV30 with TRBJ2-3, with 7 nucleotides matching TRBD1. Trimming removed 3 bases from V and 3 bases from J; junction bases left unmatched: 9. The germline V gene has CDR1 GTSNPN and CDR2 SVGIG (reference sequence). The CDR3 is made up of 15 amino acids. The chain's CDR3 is CAWSLEKGATDTQYF. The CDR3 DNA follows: TGTGCCTGGAGCCTTGAGAAGGGGGCGACAGATACGCAGTATTTT. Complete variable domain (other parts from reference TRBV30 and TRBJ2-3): SQTIHQWPATLVQPVGSPLSLECTVEGTSNPNLYWYRQAAGRGLQLLFYSVGIGQISSEVPQNLSASRPQDRQFILSSKKLLLSDSGFYLCAWSLEKGATDTQYFGPGTRLTVL.

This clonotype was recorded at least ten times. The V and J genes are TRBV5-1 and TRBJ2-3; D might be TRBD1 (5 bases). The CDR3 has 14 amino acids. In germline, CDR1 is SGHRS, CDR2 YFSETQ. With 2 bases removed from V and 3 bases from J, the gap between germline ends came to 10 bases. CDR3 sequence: CASSFAGRTDTQYF. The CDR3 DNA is TGCGCCAGCAGCTTCGCAGGGCGAACAGATACGCAGTATTTT.

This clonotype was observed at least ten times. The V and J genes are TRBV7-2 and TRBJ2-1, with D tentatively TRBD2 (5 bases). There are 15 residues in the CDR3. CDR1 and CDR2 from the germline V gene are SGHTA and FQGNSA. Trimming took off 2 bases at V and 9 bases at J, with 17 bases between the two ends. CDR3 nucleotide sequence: TGTGCCAGCAGCTTAAGCGGTGTAGGTAGGTCTGAGCAGTTCTTC. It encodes CASSLSGVGRSEQFF.

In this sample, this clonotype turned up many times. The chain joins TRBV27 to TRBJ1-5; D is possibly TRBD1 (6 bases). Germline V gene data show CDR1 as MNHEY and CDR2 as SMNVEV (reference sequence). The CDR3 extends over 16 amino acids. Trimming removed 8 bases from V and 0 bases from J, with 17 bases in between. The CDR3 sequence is CASGQSGHNSNQPQHF. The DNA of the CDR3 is TGTGCCAGCGGCCAATCGGGACATAATAGCAATCAGCCCCAGCATTTT.

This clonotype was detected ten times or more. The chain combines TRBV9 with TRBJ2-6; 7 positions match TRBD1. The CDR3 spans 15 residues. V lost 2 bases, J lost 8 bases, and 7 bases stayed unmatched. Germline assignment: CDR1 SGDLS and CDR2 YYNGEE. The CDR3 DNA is TGTGCCAGCAGCGTTCCCGGGACAGCATCCAACGTCCTGACTTTC. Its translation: CASSVPGTASNVLTF.

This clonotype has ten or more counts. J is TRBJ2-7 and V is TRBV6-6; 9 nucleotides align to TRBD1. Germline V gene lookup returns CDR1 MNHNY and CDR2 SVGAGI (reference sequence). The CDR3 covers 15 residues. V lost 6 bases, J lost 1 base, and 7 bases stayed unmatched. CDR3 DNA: TGTGCCAGCAGAAAAACCGGGACAGGGTCCTACGAGCAGTACTTC. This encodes CASRKTGTGSYEQYF.